This T cell receptor (beta chain) was captured in a study of prognosis after radiotherapy for stage I lung cancer. The authors drew around 6.2 milliliters of peripheral blood at each of two time points. CDR3 of TCR beta was amplified from genomic DNA via a two-round multiplex PCR. It was primers specific to each TRBV and TRBJ gene that first-round PCR used. TCRdb reanalysed the multiplex PCR reads using MiXCR and keeps one entry per CDR3 protein. The sample has 30,000 to 35,000 distinct CDR3 sequences; under 35% are singletons. The table lists this clonotype with many counts. The antigen is unknown. General study findings and limits: A fall in unique TCR clone counts followed stereotactic body radiation therapy, with medians of approximately 10,000 versus 7,000. Lower values of Shannon entropy after stereotactic body radiation therapy were seen in patients who developed distant metastases.

The CDR3 covers 13 residues. Germline CDR1 LNHDA, CDR2 SQIVND (reference sequence). V gave up 5 bases and J gave up 4 bases; unmatched junction bases: 3. The chain couples TRBV19 to TRBJ1-1; the match to TRBD1 covers 8 bases. This material consisted of PBMCs, taken before or after stereotactic body radiation therapy (not recorded which). The sequence derives from a donor over 45 with non-small cell lung cancer. The CDR3 is CASSSTGGTEAFF. The DNA of the CDR3 is TGTGCCAGTAGTTCTACAGGGGGCACTGAAGCTTTCTTT.